The 21 T cell receptor beta chains given below trace back to one sample, sequenced in a study of brain T cells in children with intractable seizures. Clones were sequenced by immunoSEQ multiplex PCR, and TCRdb holds only the in-frame ones, with some missing. The sample lists roughly 80,000 clones, around nine tenths occurring once. This sample comprised peripheral blood, obtained at surgery. The receptor source for this set is a girl aged 2-10 years with Rasmussen encephalitis and intractable seizures.

The chain combines TRBV6-5 with TRBJ2-7; D gene ambiguous. The length of the CDR3 is 13 residues. Germline CDR1 is MNHEY and CDR2 is SVGAGI. V was trimmed by 4 bases and J by 3 bases, leaving 10 bases between them. CDR3 in DNA: TGTGCCAGCAGTTTAGACAAATACTACGAGCAGTACTTC. Protein sequence: CASSLDKYYEQYF.

The chain links TRBV11-2 to TRBJ2-7, with 8 positions matching TRBD1. This CDR3 comprises 13 residues. With 9 bases clipped from V and 3 bases from J, the junction kept 7 bases outside the gene matches. Germline lookup yields CDR1 SGHAT and CDR2 FQNNGV. The CDR3 region is CASSGQVNYEQYF. The CDR3 DNA sequence: TGTGCCAGTTCGGGACAGGTAAACTACGAGCAGTACTTC.

This chain connects TRBV11-1 to TRBJ2-2; TRBD2 agrees at 8 bases. Germline CDR1 reads SGHAT; CDR2 reads FQDESV (reference sequence). This CDR3 contains 15 residues. The J segment lost 4 bases and the V segment lost 3 bases, leaving 4 bases of the junction unmatched. The CDR3 loop reads CASSLTGGPTGELFF. The CDR3, as DNA: TGTGCCAGCAGCTTGACGGGGGGGCCCACCGGGGAGCTGTTTTTT.

The V call is TRBV12-3 or TRBV12-4, the J call TRBJ2-2; the match to TRBD1 covers 7 bases. CDR3 length: 12 residues. After removal of 4 bases from V and 9 bases from J, the junction contained 2 bases not matched to a gene. The CDR3 loop is CASSSQGRELFF. The DNA of the CDR3 is TGTGCCAGCAGTTCACAGGGGAGGGAGCTGTTTTTT.

This chain joins TRBV10-2 and TRBJ1-5; tentatively, D is TRBD1 (5 bases). There are 14 residues in the CDR3. Per the germline V gene, CDR1 is WSHSY and CDR2 is SAAADI. The V and J ends lost 2 bases and 6 bases respectively, with 11 bases between them. The DNA of the CDR3 is TGCGCCAGCAGTGAGGGGGGGAGGGGTCAGCCCCAGCATTTT. The encoded protein is CASSEGGRGQPQHF.

V usage is TRBV7-2 and J usage is TRBJ2-7; tentative D call: TRBD1 (6 bases). Per germline, CDR1 SGHTA and CDR2 FQGNSA. V dropped 7 bases and J dropped 4 bases, with 11 bases sitting between them. The CDR3 sequence is 12 residues long. DNA for the CDR3: TGTGCCAGCACCTTCAGGGGTTACGAGCAGTACTTC. Residues: CASTFRGYEQYF.

The chain joins TRBV4-2 to TRBJ1-2; 9 positions agree with TRBD1. This CDR3 has 13 residues. V dropped 4 bases and J dropped 4; count of bases not matched to a gene: 1. Germline CDR1 is LGHNA and CDR2 is YNFKEQ. The DNA of the CDR3 is TGTGCCAGCAGCCCACAGGGGGCCTATGGCTACACCTTC. Translating it yields CASSPQGAYGYTF.

The chain recombines TRBV7-2 with TRBJ1-5; D perhaps matches TRBD1 (6 bases). CDR1 and CDR2 (germline): SGHTA, FQGNSA. This CDR3 is 13 amino acids long. The ends were cut back, 2 bases at V and 7 bases at J, with 9 bases in the middle. The CDR3 sequence is CASSLSQGQPQHF. Here the CDR3 DNA reads TGTGCCAGCAGCTTATCACAGGGCCAGCCCCAGCATTTT. Based on the CDR3 plus reference TRBV7-2 and TRBJ1-5, the full variable domain is GAGVSQSPSNKVTEKGKDVELRCDPISGHTALYWYRQSLGQGLEFLIYFQGNSAPDKSGLPSDRFSAERTGGSVSTLTIQRTQQEDSAVYLCASSLSQGQPQHFGDGTRLSIL.

J is TRBJ2-3 and V is TRBV5-1; no firm D call. The V end was cut by 0 bases, the J end by 0 bases, with 8 bases between. The CDR3 has 15 residues. Per the germline V gene, CDR1 is SGHRS and CDR2 is YFSETQ. The CDR3 protein is CASSLDGTSTDTQYF. The CDR3 DNA is TGCGCCAGCAGCTTGGACGGAACTAGCACAGATACGCAGTATTTT.

V usage is TRBV28 and J usage is TRBJ1-6, with D possibly matching TRBD1 (5 bases). With 3 bases removed from V and 0 bases from J, the gap between germline ends came to 12 bases. This CDR3 region has 17 residues. Per the germline V gene, CDR1 is MDHEN and CDR2 is SYDVKM. The CDR3 loop is CASSFRGKSSYNSPLHF. CDR3 nucleotides: TGTGCCAGCAGTTTTCGGGGGAAAAGCTCCTATAATTCACCCCTCCACTTT.

The chain has TRBV11-2 and TRBJ1-2; D is possibly TRBD1 (5 bases). Germline values: CDR1 SGHAT, CDR2 FQNNGV. This CDR3 spans 13 amino acids. V lost 5 bases and J lost 8, with 15 bases in between. The DNA of the CDR3 is TGTGCCAGCAGCCCGCAGGGAATAAGAGGCTACACCTTC. It yields the protein CASSPQGIRGYTF. Full variable domain (missing parts from reference TRBV11-2 and TRBJ1-2): EAGVAQSPRYKIIEKRQSVAFWCNPISGHATLYWYQQILGQGPKLLIQFQNNGVVDDSQLPKDRFSAERLKGVDSTLKIQPAKLEDSAVYLCASSPQGIRGYTFGSGTRLTVV.

The rearrangement uses TRBV5-1 and TRBJ1-1; D unresolved. Germline CDR1 reads SGHRS; CDR2 reads YFSETQ. The CDR3 loop spans 13 amino acids. The ends were cut back, 5 bases at V and 2 bases at J, with 10 bases in the middle. For the CDR3, the DNA is TGCGCCAGCAGGAACACGGAAAACACTGAAGCTTTCTTT. The encoded protein is CASRNTENTEAFF.

The rearrangement uses TRBV5-1 and TRBJ1-1; 9 bases are shared with TRBD1. Losses at the gene ends were 8 bases for V and 0 bases for J; bases not matched to a gene: 8. Germline assignment: CDR1 SGHRS and CDR2 YFSETQ. This CDR3 is built from 15 residues. The CDR3 region has the DNA TGCGCCAGTAAAGACAGGGGGACCATGAACACTGAAGCTTTCTTT. As protein: CASKDRGTMNTEAFF. Variable domain in full (rest from reference TRBV5-1 and TRBJ1-1): KAGVTQTPRYLIKTRGQQVTLSCSPISGHRSVSWYQQTPGQGLQFLFEYFSETQRNKGNFPGRFSGRQFSNSRSEMNVSTLELGDSALYLCASKDRGTMNTEAFFGQGTRLTVV.

This rearrangement joins TRBV9 to TRBJ1-3, with D possibly matching TRBD1 (5 bases). This CDR3 contains 14 residues. The V end was cut by 1 base, the J end by 0 bases, with 5 bases between. In germline, CDR1 is SGDLS, CDR2 YYNGEE. The CDR3 sequence is CASSVRGSGNTIYF. The DNA for the CDR3 is TGTGCCAGCAGCGTAAGGGGCTCTGGAAACACCATATATTTT.

The V and J genes are TRBV11-2 and TRBJ1-1, with 8 bases fitting TRBD1. J was trimmed by 8 bases and V by 3 bases; bases with no gene match: 2. This CDR3 is 12 amino acids long. Per the germline V gene, CDR1 is SGHAT and CDR2 is FQNNGV. The CDR3 bases are TGTGCCAGCAGCTTCCGGGACAGGGAAGCTTTCTTT. It yields the protein CASSFRDREAFF.

The V call is TRBV7-9, the J call TRBJ2-2; TRBD2 matches at 8 bases. V lost 1 base, J lost 4 bases, and 14 bases stayed unmatched. From germline, CDR1 is SEHNR and CDR2 FQNEAQ (reference sequence). CDR3 size: 19 residues. CDR3 residues: CASSLDYPGTSKFTGELFF. The CDR3 coding sequence is TGTGCCAGCAGCTTAGATTATCCCGGGACTAGTAAGTTCACCGGGGAGCTGTTTTTT.

The V gene is TRBV6-2 or TRBV6-3, the J gene TRBJ1-5; D is perhaps TRBD1 (5 bases). The germline V gene has CDR1 MNHEY and CDR2 SVGEGT. Trimming took 1 base from V and 4 from J, leaving 23 bases between them. The CDR3 loop spans 19 amino acids. The CDR3 sequence is CASSYFGQVRDRRNQPQHF. In DNA, the CDR3 is TGTGCCAGCAGTTACTTTGGCCAGGTCCGGGACCGGCGGAATCAGCCCCAGCATTTT.

The chain links TRBV19 to TRBJ1-1; 7 bases fit TRBD1. Germline V gene lookup returns CDR1 LNHDA and CDR2 SQIVND (reference sequence). V trimming: 3 bases; J trimming: 0 bases; junction bases outside the gene matches: 4. The CDR3 sequence is 15 residues long. CDR3 nucleotide sequence: TGTGCCAGTAGTATCGGGGACAGCATGAACACTGAAGCTTTCTTT. Translated: CASSIGDSMNTEAFF.

CDR3 loop: CASRYGTVYNEQFF. As DNA, the CDR3 is TGCGCCAGCAGATACGGGACAGTGTACAATGAGCAGTTCTTC. The V and J genes are TRBV5-1 and TRBJ2-1; 7 bases map to TRBD1. Trimming took 5 bases from V and 4 from J; bases not matched to a gene: 6. The CDR3 has 14 residues. Germline V lookup: CDR1 SGHRS, CDR2 YFSETQ.

The rearrangement links TRBV7-9 to TRBJ1-4; the D is unclear. With 1 base removed from V and 0 bases from J, the gap between germline ends came to 6 bases. This CDR3 spans 15 amino acids. The germline CDR1 and CDR2 sequences are SEHNR and FQNEAQ (reference sequence). This CDR3 is CASSLGPATNEKLFF. The CDR3, as DNA: TGTGCCAGCAGCTTAGGTCCGGCAACTAATGAAAAACTGTTTTTT.

This chain links TRBV4-1 with TRBJ1-1; D gene uncertain. CDR1 is MGHRA, CDR2 YSYEKL, per germline. Trimming removed 2 bases from V and 3 bases from J, with 4 bases in between. This CDR3 region has 12 residues. In DNA, the CDR3 is TGCGCCAGCAGCCAATCGGACACTGAAGCTTTCTTT. Translated: CASSQSDTEAFF.